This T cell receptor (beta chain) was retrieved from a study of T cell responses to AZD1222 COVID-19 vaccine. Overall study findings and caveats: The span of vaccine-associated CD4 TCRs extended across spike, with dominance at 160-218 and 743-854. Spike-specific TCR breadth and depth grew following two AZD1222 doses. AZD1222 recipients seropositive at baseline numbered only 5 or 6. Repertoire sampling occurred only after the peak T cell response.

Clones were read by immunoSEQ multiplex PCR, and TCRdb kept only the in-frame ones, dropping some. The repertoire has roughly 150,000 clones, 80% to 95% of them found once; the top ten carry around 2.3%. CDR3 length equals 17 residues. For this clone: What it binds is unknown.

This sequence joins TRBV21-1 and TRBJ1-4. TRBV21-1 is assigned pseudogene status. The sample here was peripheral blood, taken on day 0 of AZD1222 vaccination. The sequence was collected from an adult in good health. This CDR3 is CASSKVSHSSHNEKLFF. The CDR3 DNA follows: TGTGCCAGCAGCAAAGTCAGTCACAGTAGCCATAATGAAAAACTGTTTTTT.